This entry lists 13 T cell receptor beta chains sequenced from one sample in a study of T cells after yellow fever vaccination. One entry per CDR3 protein results from TCRdb running MiXCR on the 5' RACE reads. Seen here are 620,000 or so distinct CDR3 sequences, roughly an eighth observed once, and the top ten hold 15%. Source: PBMCs, taken on the day of the yellow fever booster vaccination. These receptor sequences come from a man younger than 40 who received the YFV17D yellow fever vaccine.

This clonotype was counted ten times or more. The chain carries TRBV11-1 and TRBJ2-1, with 9 bases identical to TRBD2. CDR3 length: 20 amino acids. V dropped 5 bases and J dropped 7; count of bases not matched to a gene: 24. The germline CDR1 and CDR2 sequences are SGHAT and FQDESV (reference sequence). As DNA, the CDR3 is TGTGCCAGCAGCCCCCTCGGGGGCAGGCTAGCGGGAAGGAGAGGAAATGAGCAGTTCTTC. It specifies CASSPLGGRLAGRRGNEQFF.

This clonotype occurred a few times. This sequence joins TRBV20-1 and TRBJ2-5; 10 nucleotides align to TRBD2. CDR3 size: 13 residues. Trimming cost V 5 bases and J 5 bases; bases outside gene matches: 5. Germline CDR1 DFQATT, CDR2 SNEGSKA (reference sequence). CDR3 sequence: CSAGLAGAETQYF. CDR3 sequence (DNA): TGCAGTGCTGGGCTAGCGGGAGCCGAGACCCAGTACTTC.

CDR3 amino acids: CASSPGQSSGNTIYF. CDR3 DNA: TGCGCCAGCAGCCCGGGACAGAGCTCTGGAAACACCATATATTTT. This rearrangement joins TRBV5-1 to TRBJ1-3, with 7 bases fitting TRBD1. Germline loops: CDR1 SGHRS, CDR2 YFSETQ. The CDR3 loop spans 15 amino acids. Losses at the gene ends were 4 bases for V and 0 bases for J; bases not matched to a gene: 4.

Many counts were recorded for this clonotype. The chain is built from TRBV10-3 and TRBJ2-2; 7 nucleotides match TRBD1. The V gene's germline CDR1 is ENHRY and CDR2 SYGVKD. The CDR3 loop spans 14 amino acids. Losses at the gene ends were 8 bases for V and 7 bases for J; bases not matched to a gene: 10. The CDR3 nucleotides are TGTGCCATCTCGATCGGGACAGAGGGCGGGGAGCTGTTTTTT. It specifies CAISIGTEGGELFF.

This clonotype has more than one count but fewer than ten. The rearrangement joins TRBV9 to TRBJ2-5; 7 bases are shared with TRBD1. This CDR3 has 14 amino acids. V dropped 4 bases and J dropped 4; count of bases not matched to a gene: 7. Germline CDR1 reads SGDLS; CDR2 reads YYNGEE. DNA of the CDR3: TGTGCCAGCAGCCCCACAGGGGTTCGAGAGACCCAGTACTTC. Translated, it gives CASSPTGVRETQYF. Based on the CDR3 plus reference TRBV9 and TRBJ2-5, the full variable domain is DSGVTQTPKHLITATGQRVTLRCSPRSGDLSVYWYQQSLDQGLQFLIQYYNGEERAKGNILERFSAQQFPDLHSELNLSSLELGDSALYFCASSPTGVRETQYFGPGTRLLVL.

This clonotype was seen at least ten times. The J gene is TRBJ2-1, the V gene TRBV29-1, with TRBD2 matching over 10 bases. The CDR3 contains 14 residues. V was pared by 6 bases and J by 8 bases, with 10 bases of the junction left unmatched. Germline V gene sequence: CDR1 SQVTM, CDR2 ANQGSEA. The chain's CDR3 is CSVKAGGPRDEQFF. The DNA of the CDR3 is TGCAGCGTCAAAGCGGGAGGGCCCAGGGATGAGCAGTTCTTC.

This clonotype was recorded a few times. V and J are TRBV2 and TRBJ2-7; D is unclear. The V end lost 8 bases, the J end lost 6 bases, and 11 bases lay between the germline ends. The CDR3 totals 11 residues. Germline lookup yields CDR1 SNHLY and CDR2 FYNNEI. The CDR3 is CASGLGGEQYF. CDR3 nucleotides: TGTGCCAGCGGGTTGGGCGGCGAGCAGTACTTC.

This clonotype has at least ten counts. The chain combines TRBV5-1 with TRBJ2-1; unclear D gene. There are 13 residues in the CDR3. Trimming took off 0 bases at V and 6 bases at J, with 7 bases between the two ends. Looked up from germline, CDR1 is SGHRS and CDR2 is YFSETQ. The CDR3 region has the DNA TGCGCCAGCAGCTTGGTTCAAAGCAATGAGCAGTTCTTC. Amino acids: CASSLVQSNEQFF. Full variable domain (remainder filled in from reference TRBV5-1 and TRBJ2-1): KAGVTQTPRYLIKTRGQQVTLSCSPISGHRSVSWYQQTPGQGLQFLFEYFSETQRNKGNFPGRFSGRQFSNSRSEMNVSTLELGDSALYLCASSLVQSNEQFFGPGTRLTVL.

The V call is TRBV5-5, the J call TRBJ2-6, with 7 bases that match TRBD2. This CDR3 has 16 amino acids. With V trimmed by 0 bases and J by 3 bases, 3 bases remained unmatched. The germline CDR1 and CDR2 sequences are SGHKS and YYEKEE (reference sequence). In DNA form, the CDR3 reads TGTGCCAGCAGCTTGGGCGGACTAGTTGGGGCCAACGTCCTGACTTTC. Its protein product is CASSLGGLVGANVLTF.

CDR3 sequence (DNA): TGTGCCAGCAGTTTCGAACGGACCGCCTACGAGCAGTACTTC. Translating gives CASSFERTAYEQYF. This sequence joins TRBV6-2 or TRBV6-3 and TRBJ2-7; D is uncertain. The V gene's germline CDR1 is MNHEY and CDR2 SVGEGT. V lost 4 bases and J 2 bases, leaving 12 bases between the germline ends. The CDR3 sequence is 14 residues long.

The table lists this clonotype with many counts. This chain connects TRBV7-8 to TRBJ1-1; no clear D gene. The length of the CDR3 is 12 residues. V gave up 5 bases and J gave up 6 bases, with 10 bases separating them. CDR1 is SGHVS and CDR2 is FQNEAQ in the germline V gene. CDR3 region: CASSPSSSEAFF. CDR3 DNA: TGTGCCAGCAGCCCCTCTTCCTCTGAAGCTTTCTTT.

The V gene is TRBV24-1, the J gene TRBJ2-5, with unresolved D. The CDR3 totals 11 residues. CDR1 and CDR2 from the germline V gene are KGHDR and SFDVKD. Trimming stripped 6 bases from V and 5 bases from J, with 6 bases between. The CDR3 bases are TGTGCCACCAGTATTGGGGAGACCCAGTACTTC. Translation: CATSIGETQYF.

The chain links TRBV28 to TRBJ2-7; D might be TRBD2 (7 bases). The germline V and J ends were trimmed by 7 bases and 6 bases, with 22 bases remaining between them. Germline values: CDR1 MDHEN, CDR2 SYDVKM. The length of the CDR3 is 15 residues. CDR3 nucleotide sequence: TGTGCCAGCACGGGGGGCGGGGAGATGCGAGGCGAGCAGTACTTC. Its translation: CASTGGGEMRGEQYF.